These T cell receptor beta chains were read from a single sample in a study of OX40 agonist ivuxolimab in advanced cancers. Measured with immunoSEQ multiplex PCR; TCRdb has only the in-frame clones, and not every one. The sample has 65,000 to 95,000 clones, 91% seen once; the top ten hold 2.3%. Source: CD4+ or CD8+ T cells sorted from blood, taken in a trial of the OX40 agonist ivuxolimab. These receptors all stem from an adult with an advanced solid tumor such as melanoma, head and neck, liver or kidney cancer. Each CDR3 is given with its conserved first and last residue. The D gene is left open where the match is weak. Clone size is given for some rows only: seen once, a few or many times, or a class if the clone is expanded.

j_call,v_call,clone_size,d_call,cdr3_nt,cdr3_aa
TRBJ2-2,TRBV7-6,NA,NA,TGTGCCAGCAGCTTAGATGCAGGGGCGATCGGGGAGCTGTTTTTT,CASSLDAGAIGELFF
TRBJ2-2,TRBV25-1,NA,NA,TGTGCCAGCAGGGGGCCGAACACCGGGGAGCTGTTTTTT,CASRGPNTGELFF
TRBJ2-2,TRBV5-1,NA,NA,TGCGCCAGCAGCTTCTTCCTCCTCGCGGGGACCGGGGAGCTGTTTTTT,CASSFFLLAGTGELFF
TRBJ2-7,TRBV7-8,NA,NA,TGTGCCAGCAGCTTAAACAGGGAGGGAGCCTACGAGCAGTACTTC,CASSLNREGAYEQYF
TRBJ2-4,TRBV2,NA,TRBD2,TGTGCCAGCAGAGGCGGGGAGGGTATAGCCAAAAACATTCAGTACTTC,CASRGGEGIAKNIQYF
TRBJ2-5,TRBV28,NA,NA,TGTGCCAGCAGATCCTTGACGGAACAAGAGACCCAGTACTTC,CASRSLTEQETQYF
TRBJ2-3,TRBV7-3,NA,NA,TGTGCCAGCAGCCTTGGGACACCAGATACGCAGTATTTT,CASSLGTPDTQYF
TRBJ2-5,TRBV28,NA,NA,TGTGCCAGCAGGTATCCGGGGGAGACCCAGTACTTC,CASRYPGETQYF
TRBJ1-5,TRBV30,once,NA,TGTGCCTGGGACGGAGGCTTCAATCAGCCCCAGCATTTT,CAWDGGFNQPQHF
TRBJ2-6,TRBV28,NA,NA,TGTGCCAGCAGTCTTCACTCTGGGGCCAACGTCCTGACTTTC,CASSLHSGANVLTF
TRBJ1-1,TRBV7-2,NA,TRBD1,TGTGCCAGCAGCTTATGGCCGGGACAGTCCACTGAAGCTTTCTTT,CASSLWPGQSTEAFF
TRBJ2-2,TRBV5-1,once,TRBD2,TGCGCCAGCAGCTCCGACGGTTTAGCGGGAGGTCGCGGGGAGCTGTTTTTT,CASSSDGLAGGRGELFF
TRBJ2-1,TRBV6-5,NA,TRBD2,TGTGCCAGCGCCGGGGGGATAGCCTACAATGAGCAGTTCTTC,CASAGGIAYNEQFF
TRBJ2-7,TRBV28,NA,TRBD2,TGTGCCAGTGTAGCGGGAGGGTCCTACGAGCAGTACTTC,CASVAGGSYEQYF
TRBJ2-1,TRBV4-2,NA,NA,TGTGCCAGCAGCCCACTGAAAATGACTAGTACTGGCGATGAGCAGTTCTTC,CASSPLKMTSTGDEQFF
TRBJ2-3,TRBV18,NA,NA,TGTGCCAGCTCACCCCAAAGCACAGATACGCAGTATTTT,CASSPQSTDTQYF
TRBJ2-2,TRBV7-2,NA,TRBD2,TGTGCCAGCAGCTTCCGCGCTAGCGGGAGTGGCACCGGGGAGCTGTTTTTT,CASSFRASGSGTGELFF
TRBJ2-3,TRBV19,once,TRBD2,TGTGCGAGTTTAGCAGCGGGAGGGAGCACAGATACGCAGTATTTT,CASLAAGGSTDTQYF
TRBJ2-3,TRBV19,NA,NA,TGTGCCAGTAGTATTGCCGAGGGGGGGAGGACAGATACGCAGTATTTT,CASSIAEGGRTDTQYF
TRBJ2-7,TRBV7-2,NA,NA,TGTGCCAGCGGAACAGGGAGGCTTCCCGAGCAGTACTTC,CASGTGRLPEQYF
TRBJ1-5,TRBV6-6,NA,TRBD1,TGTGCCAGCAGTCCGCAGGGGGCTAGTAGCAATCAGCCCCAGCATTTT,CASSPQGASSNQPQHF
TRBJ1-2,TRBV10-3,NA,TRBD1,TGTGCCATCAGTGAAGGGACAGGGAACTATGGCTACACCTTC,CAISEGTGNYGYTF
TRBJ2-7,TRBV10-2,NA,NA,TGCGCCAGCAGTTACGCGGGCTTCAGAGAGCAGTACTTC,CASSYAGFREQYF
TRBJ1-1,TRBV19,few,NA,TGTGCCAGTAGTATAACCACTGAAGCTTTCTTT,CASSITTEAFF
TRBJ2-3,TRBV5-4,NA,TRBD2,TGTGCCAGCAGCCGAGGGGAGCTAGCGGGAGTAGATACGCAGTATTTT,CASSRGELAGVDTQYF
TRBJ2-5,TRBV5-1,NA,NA,TGCGCCAGCAGCCCCGGTGAAGAGACCCAGTACTTC,CASSPGEETQYF
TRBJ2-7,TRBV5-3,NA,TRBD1,TGTGCCAGCAGCTTGATAGGGGCAGGGGGCGACGAGCGGTACTTC,CASSLIGAGGDERYF
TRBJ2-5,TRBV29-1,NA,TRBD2,TGCAGCGTTAGAGGGAGCGGGACTGAGACCCAGTACTTC,CSVRGSGTETQYF
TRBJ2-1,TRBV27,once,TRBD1,TGTGCCAGCAGTTTCGGGGGGACAGGGAGAAGGAATGAGCAGTTCTTC,CASSFGGTGRRNEQFF
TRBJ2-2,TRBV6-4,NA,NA,TGTGCCAGCAGCCGACAGAGTCTCGCCGGGGAGCTGTTTTTT,CASSRQSLAGELFF
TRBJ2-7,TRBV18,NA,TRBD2,TGTGCCACCCACAGCGGGAGTTCCTACGAGCAGTACTTC,CATHSGSSYEQYF
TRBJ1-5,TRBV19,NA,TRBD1,TGTGCCAGTAGGCAAGCGGGACAGGTGAATCAGCCCCAGCATTTT,CASRQAGQVNQPQHF
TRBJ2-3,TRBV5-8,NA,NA,TGTGCCAGCCCCTCCTGGGACCCAAGCACAGATACGCAGTATTTT,CASPSWDPSTDTQYF
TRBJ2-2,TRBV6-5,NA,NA,TGTGCCAGCAGTTCCGACGGGAGACCCACCGGGGAGCTGTTTTTT,CASSSDGRPTGELFF
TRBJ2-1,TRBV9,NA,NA,TGTGCCAGCAGCGTAGCCCAGGGCGGCTCCTACAATGAGCAGTTCTTC,CASSVAQGGSYNEQFF
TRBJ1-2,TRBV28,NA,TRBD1,TGTGCCAGCAGAGAGACAGGGGGCGCGAACTATGGCTACACCTTC,CASRETGGANYGYTF
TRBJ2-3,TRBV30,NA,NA,TGTGCCTGGAACGCGGCAGATACGCAGTATTTT,CAWNAADTQYF
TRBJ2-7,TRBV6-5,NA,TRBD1,TGTGCCACCAAGGACAGGAACTCCTACGAGCAGTACTTC,CATKDRNSYEQYF
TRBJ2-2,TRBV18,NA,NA,TGTGCCAGCTCTCCAGTAGGGACTCCGAACACCGGGGAGCTGTTTTTT,CASSPVGTPNTGELFF
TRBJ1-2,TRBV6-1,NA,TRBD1,TGTGCCACCCGGGACAGGGTGGAATATAGCTATGGCTACACCTTC,CATRDRVEYSYGYTF
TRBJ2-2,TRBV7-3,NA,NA,TGTGCCAGCAGCCCAGTGGACGGGGAGCTGTTTTTT,CASSPVDGELFF
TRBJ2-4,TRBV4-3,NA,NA,TGCGCCAGCAGCCAAGCAACCGGGAACATTCAGTACTTC,CASSQATGNIQYF
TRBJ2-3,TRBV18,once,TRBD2,TGTGCCAGCTCAGTAGCGGGTCTCAGCACAGATACGCAGTATTTT,CASSVAGLSTDTQYF
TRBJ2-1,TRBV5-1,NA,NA,TGCGCCAGCAGCTTGTTAGTGGGATTAACCCTCTCAGAGCAGTTCTTC,CASSLLVGLTLSEQFF
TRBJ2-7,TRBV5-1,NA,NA,TGCGCCAGCAGCTCCGACGGGGTAGCGGCGGACGAGCAGTACTTC,CASSSDGVAADEQYF
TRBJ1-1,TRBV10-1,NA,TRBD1,TGCGCCAGCCCCGGCCGGCGGGACAGGGACACTGAAGCTTTCTTT,CASPGRRDRDTEAFF
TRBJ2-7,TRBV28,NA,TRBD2,TGTGCCAGCAGTCCATGGGTCAGACTAGCGGTTGGTGGCTACGAGCAGTACTTC,CASSPWVRLAVGGYEQYF
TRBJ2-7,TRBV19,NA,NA,TGTGCCACCCAGGGATACCTCCACGAGCAGTACTTC,CATQGYLHEQYF
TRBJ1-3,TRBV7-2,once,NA,TGTGCCAGCAGCTCTTACAGGGATCCCACCATATATTTT,CASSSYRDPTIYF
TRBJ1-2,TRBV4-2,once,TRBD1,TGTGCCAGCAGCCAAGATAAGCAGGGGGGGGCAGGTAGCTACACCTTC,CASSQDKQGGAGSYTF
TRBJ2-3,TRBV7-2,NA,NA,TGTGCCAGCAGCTTCCGACAGAGTGGAGATACGCAGTATTTT,CASSFRQSGDTQYF
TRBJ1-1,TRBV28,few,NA,TGTGCCAGCAGTTTATTGGACACTGAAGCTTTCTTT,CASSLLDTEAFF
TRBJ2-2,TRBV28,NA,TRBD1,TGTGCCAGCAGGAGACAGGGGGGACAAATAAACACCGGGGAGCTGTTTTTT,CASRRQGGQINTGELFF
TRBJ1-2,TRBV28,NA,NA,TGTGCCAGCAGTCCTCCGTGGCAGGGTGGTGGCTACACCTTC,CASSPPWQGGGYTF
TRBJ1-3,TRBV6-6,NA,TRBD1,TGTGCCAGCAGTCCCCACCCGCGGACAGGGAACACCATATATTTT,CASSPHPRTGNTIYF
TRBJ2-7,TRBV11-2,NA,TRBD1,TGTGCCAGCAACGGACAGGGCTACGAGCAGTACTTC,CASNGQGYEQYF
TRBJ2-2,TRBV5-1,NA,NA,TGCGCCAGCCAAGGAAACACCGGGGAGCTGTTTTTT,CASQGNTGELFF
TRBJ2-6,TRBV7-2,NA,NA,TGTGCCAGCAGCTTAGATTTGACGGCCAACGTCCTGACTTTC,CASSLDLTANVLTF
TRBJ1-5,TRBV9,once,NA,TGTGCCAGCAGCATCGGACAGAGCAATCAGCCCCAGCATTTT,CASSIGQSNQPQHF
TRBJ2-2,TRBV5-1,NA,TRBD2,TGCGCCAGCAGCTTGGAACCTAGCGGTGCGAACACCGGGGAGCTGTTTTTT,CASSLEPSGANTGELFF